These T cell receptor beta chains were read from a single sample in a study of monozygotic twins with inflammatory bowel disease. TCRdb reanalyzed the 5' RACE reads, giving one entry per CDR3 protein sequence and no DNA. The sample has about 200,000 distinct CDR3 sequences; the top ten hold 7.7%. The sequenced material came from blood. The receptors were gathered from a human donor with ulcerative colitis or Crohn's disease, or a healthy co-twin of an affected twin (not recorded which). CDR3s include the opening cysteine and the closing phenylalanine or tryptophan. Fields, in order: V gene, CDR3 length, J gene, CDR3 protein.

TRBV9,14,TRBJ2-7,CASSVGFAAREQYF
TRBV5-1,13,TRBJ1-1,CASSNRENTEAFF
TRBV2,16,TRBJ1-5,CASSPQGGASNQPQHF
TRBV7-2,17,TRBJ2-1,CASSLTPTGVAYNEQFF
TRBV24-1,14,TRBJ2-1,CATRSGLGDNEQFF
TRBV4-1,16,TRBJ2-1,CASSPGLAGKYNEQFF
TRBV9,14,TRBJ2-1,CASNEPQGGQGQFF
TRBV5-1,15,TRBJ1-6,CASSRDIQQNSPLHF
TRBV6-2/TRBV6-3,19,TRBJ2-2,CASSYPSDRGLLDTGELFF
TRBV6-1,15,TRBJ2-1,CASSDSGGFYNEQFF
TRBV6-2/TRBV6-3,14,TRBJ1-1,CASSYELGTVEAFF
TRBV15,16,TRBJ1-5,CATSRDRANGNQPQHF
TRBV19,12,TRBJ1-1,CASSIGGVEAFF
TRBV5-6,13,TRBJ2-2,CASTLTLTGELFF
TRBV7-2,16,TRBJ1-4,CASSSRVPGGNEKLFF
TRBV9,13,TRBJ1-3,CASSRGLENTIYF
TRBV3-1,13,TRBJ2-7,CASSQGGPYEQYF
TRBV3-1,12,TRBJ2-7,CASSEVTNEQYF
TRBV7-6,15,TRBJ1-4,CASSPRVQPREKLFF
TRBV6-1,15,TRBJ1-5,CASRDFGGSNQPQHF
TRBV7-2,13,TRBJ2-3,CASSPSVFDTQYF
TRBV11-2,12,TRBJ2-7,CASSLIISEQYF